This TCR beta chain was captured in a study of post-analysis software for immune sequencing data. Study overall: The courses of disease that were included comprised relapsing-remitting, secondary progressive and progressive-relapsing multiple sclerosis.

This clonotype was seen a handful of times. Antigen unknown. Unique molecular identifiers had been added to the TCR beta cDNA libraries. There were roughly 0.95 to 10 million T cells, and about 500,000 cDNA molecules came from them. TCRdb re-derived calls from the PCR reads in MiXCR, one entry per CDR3 protein. The sample has roughly 730,000 distinct CDR3 sequences, roughly 27% seen once. CDR1 SSHAT and CDR2 FNYEAQ come from the germline V gene (reference sequence). CDR3 length equals 14 residues. Trimming pared 8 bases from V and 0 bases from J, leaving 11 bases between. General study findings and limits: Multiple sclerosis patients had significantly lower normalized Chao1 diversity than controls. Samples made in the same batch grouped tightly together by F measure. Included in a set of roughly five TRBV segments more frequent in patients than controls were TRBV5-6, TRBV5-1 and TRBV20-1.

Material for sequencing was blood. This rearrangement joins TRBV7-7 to TRBJ2-1; D is undetermined. The clonotype originates from a girl aged 5-17 years with multiple sclerosis. CDR3 amino acids: CASFCWSSYNEQFF. CDR3 nucleotides: TGTGCCAGCTTCTGCTGGAGCTCCTACAATGAGCAGTTCTTC.